The TCR beta chain under discussion was sequenced for a study of blood T cell repertoires in COVID-19. Study summary: PBMCs, B-cell-depleted T cells, or T cells were the source of the cDNA or gDNA that made up the material.

In the original analysis: Amplification with reference gene primers provided the estimates of nucleated cell counts. Assay used: immunoSEQ multiplex PCR; TCRdb lists only in-frame clones, some missing. That table is the source of V, J and clone size, and D and trimming were worked out from the DNA. The repertoire holds around 46,000 clones, over 75% seen once, with about a sixth in the top ten. Germline loops: CDR1 SGHTA, CDR2 FQGNSA. The CDR3 length is 16 residues. V was clipped by 4 bases and J by 2 bases, with 15 bases between them. The sample was peripheral blood. This chain joins TRBV7-2 and TRBJ1-5, with a possible D match to TRBD1 (5 bases). This TCR derives from a human donor in a cohort sampled during active COVID-19. The donor label of this sample is uncertain. The CDR3 here is CASSSPQGFGNQPQHF. For the CDR3, the DNA is TGTGCCAGCAGCTCACCTCAGGGATTTGGCAATCAGCCCCAGCATTTT.